This entry is about one TCR beta chain. Its specificity is unknown. Germline V gene lookup returns CDR1 SNHLY and CDR2 FYNNEI. The V and J ends lost 6 bases and 6 bases, in that order; junction bases with no gene match: 9. The CDR3 contains 15 residues. The data stem from a study of cytomegalovirus exposure and HLA in healthy donors. Turning to the study itself: The 90 to 150 validation repertoires were produced on the same platform as the 720 or so repertoires of the first cohort. This was reported in a later analysis. Findings and limits, study-wide: Rare TCR sequences dominated, though some public TCRs recurred in many donors. About 180 TCR beta chains were listed as cytomegalovirus-associated. That first-cohort TCR clusters tended to co-occur in the 100 to 150 validation repertoires was found in a later analysis.

Repertoires were generated with immunoSEQ multiplex PCR, while TCRdb's copy carries only in-frame clones and drops some. The repertoire has about 83,000 clones, roughly 96% of them found once; the top ten carry 1.3%. J is TRBJ2-3 and V is TRBV2, with 10 bases identical to TRBD1. The sample consisted of PBMCs. This TCR was recovered from a woman younger than 35 in good health and CMV-seronegative. In nucleotides, the CDR3 is TGTGCCAGCAGCTCAAGGGACAGGGGAGGGGATACGCAGTATTTT. It translates to CASSSRDRGGDTQYF. The whole variable domain, filled in from reference TRBV2 and TRBJ2-3, reads EPEVTQTPSHQVTQMGQEVILRCVPISNHLYFYWYRQILGQKVEFLVSFYNNEISEKSEIFDDQFSVERPDGSNFTLKIRSTKLEDSAMYFCASSSRDRGGDTQYFGPGTRLTVL.